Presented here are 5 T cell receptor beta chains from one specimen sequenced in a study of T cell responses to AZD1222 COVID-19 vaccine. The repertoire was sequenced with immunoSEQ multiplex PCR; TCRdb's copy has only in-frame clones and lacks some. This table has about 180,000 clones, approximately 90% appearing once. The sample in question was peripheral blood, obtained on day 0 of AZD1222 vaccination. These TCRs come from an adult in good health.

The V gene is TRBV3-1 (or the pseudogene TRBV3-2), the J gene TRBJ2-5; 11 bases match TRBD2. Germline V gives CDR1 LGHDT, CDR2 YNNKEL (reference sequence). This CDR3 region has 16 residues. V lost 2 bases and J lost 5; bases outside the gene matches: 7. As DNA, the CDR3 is TGTGCCAGCAGCCAATTTATAGCGGGGGGGCGTGAGACCCAGTACTTC. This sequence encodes CASSQFIAGGRETQYF.

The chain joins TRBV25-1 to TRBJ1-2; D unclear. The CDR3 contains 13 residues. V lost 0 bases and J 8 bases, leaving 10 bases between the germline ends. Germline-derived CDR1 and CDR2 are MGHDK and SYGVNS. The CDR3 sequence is CASSEYGVGGYTF. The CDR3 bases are TGTGCCAGCAGTGAATACGGAGTGGGAGGCTACACCTTC.

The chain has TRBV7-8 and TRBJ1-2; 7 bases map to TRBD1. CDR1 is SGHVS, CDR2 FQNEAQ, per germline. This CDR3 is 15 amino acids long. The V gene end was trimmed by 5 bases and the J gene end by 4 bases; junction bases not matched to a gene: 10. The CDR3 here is CASSERQGPSYGYTF. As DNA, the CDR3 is TGTGCCAGCAGCGAGAGACAGGGCCCCAGCTATGGCTACACCTTC. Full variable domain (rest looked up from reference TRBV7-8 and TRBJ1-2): GAGVSQSPRYKVAKRGQDVALRCDPISGHVSLFWYQQALGQGPEFLTYFQNEAQLDKSGLPSDRFFAERPEGSVSTLKIQRTQQEDSAVYLCASSERQGPSYGYTFGSGTRLTVV.

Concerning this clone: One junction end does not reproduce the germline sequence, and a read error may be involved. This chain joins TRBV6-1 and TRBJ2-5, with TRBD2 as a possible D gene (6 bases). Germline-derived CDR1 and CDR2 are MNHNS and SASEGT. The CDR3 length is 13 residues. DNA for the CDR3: TGTGCCAGCAGTGAGGTCCGTCGGGAGACCCGGTACTTC. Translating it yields CASSEVRRETRYF.

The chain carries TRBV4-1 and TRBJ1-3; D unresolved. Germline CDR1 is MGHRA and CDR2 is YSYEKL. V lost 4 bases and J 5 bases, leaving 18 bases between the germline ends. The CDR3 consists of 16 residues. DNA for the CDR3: TGCGCCAGCAGCCTCTTCGGGAGGGATCTGAGAAACACCATATATTTT. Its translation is CASSLFGRDLRNTIYF.